The clone carrying this TCR beta chain was counted only a few times. As yet, its antigen is unknown. These data are taken from a study of beta chain features in type 1 diabetes. Points from the study as a whole: Although PCR might favor shorter templates, it would do so equally in patients and controls. Across all four CD4+ subsets, people with type 1 diabetes showed modestly shorter TCRB CDR3s. The VDJ junctions of type 1 diabetes patients carried fewer insertions and more deletions. Using cDNA template may skew counts toward highly expressing activated cells.

All of the isolated RNA was reverse transcribed, so expressed TCRB transcripts were sequenced. Here immunoSEQ multiplex PCR was the method, and the copy in TCRdb shows in-frame clones only, minus some. This table has 500,000 to 650,000 clones, 9.5% to 15% appearing once. The germline gives CDR1 MGHDK, CDR2 SYGVNS. Trimming took 6 bases from V and 6 from J; bases not matched to a gene: 6. The CDR3 loop spans 14 amino acids. A single heparinised draw of approximately 0.12 L on average was taken per donor. The rearrangement uses TRBV25-1 and TRBJ2-2; 8 bases fit TRBD1. Sequencing was performed on naive CD4+ T cells from blood. The TCR sequence derives from a man aged 25-45 years with type 1 diabetes. CDR3 amino acids: CASSWTGLAGELFF. The DNA of the CDR3 is TGTGCCAGCAGCTGGACAGGGTTGGCCGGGGAGCTGTTTTTT.